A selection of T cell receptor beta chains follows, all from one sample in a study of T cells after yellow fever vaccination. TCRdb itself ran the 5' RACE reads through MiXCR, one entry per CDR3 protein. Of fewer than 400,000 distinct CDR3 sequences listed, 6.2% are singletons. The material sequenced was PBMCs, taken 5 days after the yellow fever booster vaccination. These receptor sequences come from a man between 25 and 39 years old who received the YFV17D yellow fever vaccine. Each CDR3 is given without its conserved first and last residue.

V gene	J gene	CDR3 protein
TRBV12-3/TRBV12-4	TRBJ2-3	ASSSRTGTGTDTQY
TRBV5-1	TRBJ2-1	ASSLAGTAGNEQF
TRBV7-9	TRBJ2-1	ASSPPWREGLVNEQF
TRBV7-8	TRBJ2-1	ASSLLGRASPYNEQF
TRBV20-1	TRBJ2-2	SAFRSTGELF
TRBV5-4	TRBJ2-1	ASSPGTRIGNEQF
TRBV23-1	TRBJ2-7	ASSQSLRQPAYEQY
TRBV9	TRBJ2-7	ASSPGLAGSYEQY
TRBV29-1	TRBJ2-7	SVGRDNSYEQY
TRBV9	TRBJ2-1	ASSSHSSGTSGNEQF
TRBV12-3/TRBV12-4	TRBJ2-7	ASSLALKPYEQY
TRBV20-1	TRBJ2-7	SALTSGSVSNYEQY
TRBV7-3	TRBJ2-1	ASSLTFRGSNSYNEQF
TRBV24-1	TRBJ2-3	ATSRYTDTQY
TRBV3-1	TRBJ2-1	ASSPPSGSRNEQF
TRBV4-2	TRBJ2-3	ASSYEGTSTDTQY
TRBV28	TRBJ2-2	ASSFLGLANTGELF
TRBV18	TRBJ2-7	ASSPQQREKAYEQY
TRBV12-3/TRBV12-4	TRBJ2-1	ASSPLASGSHNEQF
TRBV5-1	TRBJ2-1	ASSLGKTNEQF
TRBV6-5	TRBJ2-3	ASSYSGGPWISQY
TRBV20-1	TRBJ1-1	SAPSGHMAF
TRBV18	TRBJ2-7	ASSPRQVETDEQY
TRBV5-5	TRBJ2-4	ASSLSSGRVIQY
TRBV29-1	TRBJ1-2	SFLYGYT
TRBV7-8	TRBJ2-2	ASRPDGRTLAGELF
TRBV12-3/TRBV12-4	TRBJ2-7	ASRPLAGPGEQY
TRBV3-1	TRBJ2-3	ASSQEPTDTQY
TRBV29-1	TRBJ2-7	SVELGSYEQY
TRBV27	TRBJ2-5	ASSSRQKETQY
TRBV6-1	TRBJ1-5	ASSKGRDNQPQH